These 5 T cell receptor beta chains share one sample of origin, sequenced in a study of T cells in Graves' hyperthyroidism and ophthalmopathy. Amplified regions were TCR beta CDR3 sequences from RNA transcripts. The primer set for the first-round RT-PCR of the TCR CDR3 was HTBI. In TCRdb, the multiplex PCR reads were re-called with MiXCR into one record per CDR3 protein. This sample has 200,000 to 250,000 distinct CDR3 sequences, with about 17% found just once. Sequencing used blood. The receptors originated from a young woman with Graves' ophthalmopathy.

In its sample, this clonotype was seen many times. In DNA, the CDR3 is TGTGCCAGCAGCTCAAGGACGACCCCTGGAAACACCATATATTTT. Protein sequence: CASSSRTTPGNTIYF. J is TRBJ1-3 and V is TRBV7-2; D is ambiguous. Germline CDR1 and CDR2: SGHTA and FQGNSA. V was trimmed by 4 bases and J by 2 bases, leaving 12 bases between them. There are 15 residues in the CDR3. Variable domain in full (rest from reference TRBV7-2 and TRBJ1-3): GAGVSQSPSNKVTEKGKDVELRCDPISGHTALYWYRQSLGQGLEFLIYFQGNSAPDKSGLPSDRFSAERTGGSVSTLTIQRTQQEDSAVYLCASSSRTTPGNTIYFGEGSWLTVV.

This clonotype was counted ten times or more. The chain carries TRBV7-2 and TRBJ2-1, with D perhaps matching TRBD2 (6 bases). The germline V gene has CDR1 SGHTA and CDR2 FQGNSA. V was trimmed by 4 bases and J by 0 bases, leaving 13 bases between them. The CDR3 loop spans 16 amino acids. DNA of the CDR3: TGTGCCAGCAGCTATTACGGGGGAAGCTCCTACAATGAGCAGTTCTTC. Amino acid sequence: CASSYYGGSSYNEQFF.

For this clonotype: This may be a read error: a much more frequent sequence differs by one nucleotide. The chain combines TRBV9 with TRBJ1-1, with D maybe TRBD1 (5 bases). CDR3 size: 14 residues. Trimming stripped 4 bases from V and 3 bases from J, with 13 bases between. Germline assignment: CDR1 SGDLS and CDR2 YYNGEE. The CDR3 here is CASSWGTADTEAFF. The DNA of the CDR3 is TGTGCCAGCAGCTGGGGGACGGCGGACACTGAAGCTTTCTTT. Based on the CDR3 plus reference TRBV9 and TRBJ1-1, the full variable domain is DSGVTQTPKHLITATGQRVTLRCSPRSGDLSVYWYQQSLDQGLQFLIQYYNGEERAKGNILERFSAQQFPDLHSELNLSSLELGDSALYFCASSWGTADTEAFFGQGTRLTVV.

This clonotype turned up a few times. The rearrangement links TRBV9 to TRBJ2-3, with TRBD2 matching 9 bases. CDR3 length equals 15 residues. Trimming removed 3 bases from V and 2 bases from J; junction bases left unmatched: 4. CDR1 is SGDLS, CDR2 YYNGEE, per germline. CDR3 sequence (DNA): TGTGCCAGCAGCGGGTTAGCGGGGGCCACAGATACGCAGTATTTT. It codes for CASSGLAGATDTQYF. Full variable domain (remainder filled in from reference TRBV9 and TRBJ2-3): DSGVTQTPKHLITATGQRVTLRCSPRSGDLSVYWYQQSLDQGLQFLIQYYNGEERAKGNILERFSAQQFPDLHSELNLSSLELGDSALYFCASSGLAGATDTQYFGPGTRLTVL.

The table lists this clonotype with many counts. This chain connects TRBV7-2 to TRBJ2-7; TRBD2 agrees at 7 bases. The CDR3 loop spans 15 amino acids. The ends lost 5 bases at V and 3 bases at J; junction bases unmatched: 10. Looked up from germline, CDR1 is SGHTA and CDR2 is FQGNSA. The chain's CDR3 is CASSPYSSGIYEQYF. As DNA, the CDR3 is TGTGCCAGCAGCCCATATTCTAGCGGAATCTACGAGCAGTACTTC.